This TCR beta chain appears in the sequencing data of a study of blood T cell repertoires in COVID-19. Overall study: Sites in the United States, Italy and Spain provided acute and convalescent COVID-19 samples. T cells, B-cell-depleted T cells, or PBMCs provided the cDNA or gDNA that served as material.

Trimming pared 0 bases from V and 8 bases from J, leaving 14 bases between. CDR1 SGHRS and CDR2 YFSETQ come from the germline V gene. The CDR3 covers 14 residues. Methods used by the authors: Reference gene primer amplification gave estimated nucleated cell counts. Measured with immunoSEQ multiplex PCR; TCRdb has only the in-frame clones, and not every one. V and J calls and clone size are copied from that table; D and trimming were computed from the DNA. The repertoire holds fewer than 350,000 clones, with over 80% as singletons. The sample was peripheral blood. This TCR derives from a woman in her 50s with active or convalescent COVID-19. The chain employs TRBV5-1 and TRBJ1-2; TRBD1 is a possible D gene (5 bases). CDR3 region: CASSLGQTSDGYTF. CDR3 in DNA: TGCGCCAGCAGCTTGGGACAGACCTCCGACGGCTACACCTTC.